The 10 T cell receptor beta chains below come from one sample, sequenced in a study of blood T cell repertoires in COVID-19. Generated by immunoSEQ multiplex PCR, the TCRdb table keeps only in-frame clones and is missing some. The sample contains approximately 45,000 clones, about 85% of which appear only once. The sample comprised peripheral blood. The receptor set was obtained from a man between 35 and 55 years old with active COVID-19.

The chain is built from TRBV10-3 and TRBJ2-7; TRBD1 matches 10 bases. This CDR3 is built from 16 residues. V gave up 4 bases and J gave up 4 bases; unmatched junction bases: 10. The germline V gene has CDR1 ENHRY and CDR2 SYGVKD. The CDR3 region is CAISGQGASDWYEQYF. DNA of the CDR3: TGTGCCATCAGTGGACAGGGGGCGTCGGACTGGTACGAGCAGTACTTC.

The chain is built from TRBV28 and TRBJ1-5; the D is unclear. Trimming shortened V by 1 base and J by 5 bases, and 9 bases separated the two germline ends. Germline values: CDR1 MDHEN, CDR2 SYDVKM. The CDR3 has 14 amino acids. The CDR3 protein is CASSLLQPYQPQHF. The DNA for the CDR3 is TGTGCCAGCAGTTTATTACAGCCTTATCAGCCCCAGCATTTT. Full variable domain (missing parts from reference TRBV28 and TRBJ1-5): DVKVTQSSRYLVKRTGEKVFLECVQDMDHENMFWYRQDPGLGLRLIYFSYDVKMKEKGDIPEGYSVSREKKERFSLILESASTNQTSMYLCASSLLQPYQPQHFGDGTRLSIL.

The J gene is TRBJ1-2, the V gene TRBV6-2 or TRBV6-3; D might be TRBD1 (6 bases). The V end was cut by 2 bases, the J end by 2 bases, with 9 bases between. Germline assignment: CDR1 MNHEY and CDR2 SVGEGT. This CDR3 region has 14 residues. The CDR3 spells CASSYADSNYGYTF. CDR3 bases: TGTGCCAGCAGTTACGCGGACAGCAACTATGGCTACACCTTC.

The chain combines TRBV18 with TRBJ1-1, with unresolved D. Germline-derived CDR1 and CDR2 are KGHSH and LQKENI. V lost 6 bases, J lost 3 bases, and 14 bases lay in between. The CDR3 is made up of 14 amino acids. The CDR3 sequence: CASSPRGGDTEAFF. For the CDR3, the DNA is TGTGCCAGCTCCCCTCGTGGCGGGGACACTGAAGCTTTCTTT.

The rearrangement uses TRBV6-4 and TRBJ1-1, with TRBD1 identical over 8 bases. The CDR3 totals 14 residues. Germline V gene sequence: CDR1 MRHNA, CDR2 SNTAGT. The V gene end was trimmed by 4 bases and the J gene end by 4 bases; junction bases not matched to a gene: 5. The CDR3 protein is CASSVAGGGTEAFF. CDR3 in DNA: TGTGCCAGCAGTGTTGCAGGGGGCGGCACTGAAGCTTTCTTT.

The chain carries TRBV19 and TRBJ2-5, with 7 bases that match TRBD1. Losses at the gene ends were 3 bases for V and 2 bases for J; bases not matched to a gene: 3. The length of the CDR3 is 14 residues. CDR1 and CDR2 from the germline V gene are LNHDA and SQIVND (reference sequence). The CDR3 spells CASSIARGQETQYF. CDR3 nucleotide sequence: TGTGCCAGTAGTATTGCCAGGGGGCAAGAGACCCAGTACTTC.

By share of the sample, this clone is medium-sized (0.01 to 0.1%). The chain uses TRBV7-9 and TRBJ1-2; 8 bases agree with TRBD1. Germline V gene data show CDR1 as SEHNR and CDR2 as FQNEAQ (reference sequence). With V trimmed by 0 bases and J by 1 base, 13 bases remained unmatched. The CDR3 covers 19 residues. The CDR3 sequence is CASSLAGQDRVTYNYGYTF. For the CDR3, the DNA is TGTGCCAGCAGCTTAGCAGGCCAGGACAGGGTCACCTATAACTATGGCTACACCTTC.

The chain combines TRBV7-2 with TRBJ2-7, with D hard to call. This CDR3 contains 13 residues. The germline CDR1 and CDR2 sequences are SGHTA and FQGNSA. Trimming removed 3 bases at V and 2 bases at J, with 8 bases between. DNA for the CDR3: TGTGCCAGCAGCTTTACGCAGACCTACGAGCAGTACTTC. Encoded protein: CASSFTQTYEQYF.

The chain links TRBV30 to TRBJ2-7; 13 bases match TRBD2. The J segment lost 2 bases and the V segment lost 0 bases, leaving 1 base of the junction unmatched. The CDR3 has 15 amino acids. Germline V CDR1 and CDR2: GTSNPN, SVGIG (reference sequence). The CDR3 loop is CAWSVLAGGPYEQYF. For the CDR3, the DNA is TGTGCCTGGAGTGTACTAGCGGGAGGGCCCTACGAGCAGTACTTC.

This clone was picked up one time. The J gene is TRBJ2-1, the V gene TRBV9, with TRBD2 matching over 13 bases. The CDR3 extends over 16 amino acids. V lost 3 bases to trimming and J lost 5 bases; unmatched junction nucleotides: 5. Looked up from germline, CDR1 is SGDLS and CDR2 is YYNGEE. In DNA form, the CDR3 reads TGTGCCAGCAGCGGAACTAGCGGGAGGGGTAACAATGAGCAGTTCTTC. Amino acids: CASSGTSGRGNNEQFF.